Listed below are T cell receptor beta chains from one sample, sequenced in a study of OX40 agonist ivuxolimab in advanced cancers. Clones were read by immunoSEQ multiplex PCR, and TCRdb kept only the in-frame ones, dropping some. In the table there are roughly 79,000 clones, roughly 90% of which are singletons. This specimen was CD4+ or CD8+ T cells sorted from blood, taken in a trial of the OX40 agonist ivuxolimab. The receptor source for this set is an adult with an advanced solid tumor such as melanoma, head and neck, liver or kidney cancer. The CDR3 runs from the conserved cysteine through the conserved F or W. D genes are given only for firm matches. The size field is filled for only some rows; it gives once, few, many or a size class.

V gene: TRBV19
D gene: -
clone size: -
J gene: TRBJ2-7
CDR3 DNA: TGTGCCAGTAGTGAGGTCGGGGGGCGCTTCTACGAGCAGTACTTC
CDR3 protein: CASSEVGGRFYEQYF

V gene: TRBV5-1
D gene: TRBD2
clone size: -
J gene: TRBJ2-7
CDR3 DNA: TGCGCCAGCAGCCCACAAGGAGCGGGAGGATGGCAAACCGGGAGATACGAGCAGTACTTC
CDR3 protein: CASSPQGAGGWQTGRYEQYF

V gene: TRBV25-1
D gene: TRBD1
clone size: once
J gene: TRBJ1-4
CDR3 DNA: TGTGCCACCTCCGGGACAGGGCGGGAAAAACTGTTTTTT
CDR3 protein: CATSGTGREKLFF

V gene: TRBV29-1
D gene: -
clone size: -
J gene: TRBJ2-7
CDR3 DNA: TGCAGCGTCCGTGGCGACGCCTACGAGCAGTACTTC
CDR3 protein: CSVRGDAYEQYF

V gene: TRBV7-3
D gene: -
clone size: -
J gene: TRBJ1-4
CDR3 DNA: TGTGCCAGCAGCTTAAAGGCGGCAGGGCAGGGTGAAAAACTGTTTTTT
CDR3 protein: CASSLKAAGQGEKLFF

V gene: TRBV7-2
D gene: -
clone size: few
J gene: TRBJ1-1
CDR3 DNA: TGTGCCAGCAGCTTAGGATTCACTGAAGCTTTCTTT
CDR3 protein: CASSLGFTEAFF

V gene: TRBV30
D gene: -
clone size: -
J gene: TRBJ2-3
CDR3 DNA: TGTGCCTGGAGCTACGGGGTTCTGGGGGGAGGAGATACGCAGTATTTT
CDR3 protein: CAWSYGVLGGGDTQYF

V gene: TRBV15
D gene: TRBD1
clone size: -
J gene: TRBJ2-7
CDR3 DNA: TGTGCCACCAGCTCCCGGAACAGGGGAAATTACGAGCAGTACTTC
CDR3 protein: CATSSRNRGNYEQYF

V gene: TRBV19
D gene: -
clone size: -
J gene: TRBJ1-5
CDR3 DNA: TGTGCCAGTAGTAGGTCGGATCCGACCCCGAATCAGCCCCAGCATTTT
CDR3 protein: CASSRSDPTPNQPQHF

V gene: TRBV7-9
D gene: -
clone size: -
J gene: TRBJ2-3
CDR3 DNA: TGTGCCAGCAGCTTAGCGGGAGCGGGCGTTGATACGCAGTATTTT
CDR3 protein: CASSLAGAGVDTQYF

V gene: TRBV15
D gene: -
clone size: -
J gene: TRBJ1-3
CDR3 DNA: TGTGCCACCAGCAGAGTATTTACGGGCGACTCTTCTGGAAACACCATATATTTT
CDR3 protein: CATSRVFTGDSSGNTIYF

V gene: TRBV4-2
D gene: -
clone size: few
J gene: TRBJ2-3
CDR3 DNA: TGTGCCAGCAGCCAAGGAGGGAGAGAAGATACGCAGTATTTT
CDR3 protein: CASSQGGREDTQYF

V gene: TRBV7-2
D gene: TRBD1
clone size: -
J gene: TRBJ2-1
CDR3 DNA: TGTGCCAGCAGCTTATCGGGACAGAGAGACAATGAGCAGTTCTTC
CDR3 protein: CASSLSGQRDNEQFF

V gene: TRBV19
D gene: -
clone size: -
J gene: TRBJ1-1
CDR3 DNA: TGTGCCAGTAGTTCAGCAAACGGGGGGAACACTGAAGCTTTCTTT
CDR3 protein: CASSSANGGNTEAFF

V gene: TRBV25-1
D gene: TRBD1
clone size: -
J gene: TRBJ1-5
CDR3 DNA: TGTGCCAGCAGTCCCCGGGCAGGGGGCAGTCAGCCCCAGCATTTT
CDR3 protein: CASSPRAGGSQPQHF